The present T cell receptor beta chain was sequenced within a study of cytomegalovirus exposure and HLA in healthy donors. The PCR contained 60 Vbeta and 13 Jbeta primers. TCRdb's table, derived via immunoSEQ multiplex PCR, lists solely in-frame clones and lacks some. The data contain 60,000 to 85,000 clones, 70% to 75% of them singletons. In this sample, this clone turned up once. The CDR3 loop spans 15 amino acids. CDR1 is MRHNA and CDR2 is SNTAGT in the germline V gene. Unmatched junction bases numbered 9, after V lost 3 bases and J lost 8 bases. This receptor was obtained from a human donor in good health. The rearrangement links TRBV6-4 to TRBJ2-2; 7 bases map to TRBD2. Material: PBMCs. The CDR3 bases are TGTGCCAGCAGTGAATCTAGCGGAAGTGCAGGGGAGCTGTTTTTT. It yields the protein CASSESSGSAGELFF.